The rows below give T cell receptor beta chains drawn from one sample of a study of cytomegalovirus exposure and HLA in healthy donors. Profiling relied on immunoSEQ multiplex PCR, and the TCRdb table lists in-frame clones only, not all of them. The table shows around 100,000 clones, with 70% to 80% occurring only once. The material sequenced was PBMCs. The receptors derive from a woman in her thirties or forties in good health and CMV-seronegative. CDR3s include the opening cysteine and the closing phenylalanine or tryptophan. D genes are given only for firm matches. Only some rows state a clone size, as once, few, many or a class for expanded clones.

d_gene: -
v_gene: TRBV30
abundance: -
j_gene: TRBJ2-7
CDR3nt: TGTGCCTGGGCCAAGATGGCGGGATGGTACGAGCAGTACTTC
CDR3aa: CAWAKMAGWYEQYF

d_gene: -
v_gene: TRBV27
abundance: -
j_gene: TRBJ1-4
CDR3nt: TGCGCCAGCAGTTTTCAAGGCGGAACTAATGAAAAACTGTTTTTT
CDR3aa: CASSFQGGTNEKLFF

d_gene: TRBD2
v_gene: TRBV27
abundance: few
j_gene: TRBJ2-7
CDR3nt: TGTGCCAGCAGCGCACTAGCGGGGCCCTACGAGCAGTACTTC
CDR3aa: CASSALAGPYEQYF

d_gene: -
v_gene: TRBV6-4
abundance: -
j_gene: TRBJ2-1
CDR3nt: TGTGCCAGCAGTCGCTCAGGGGAGGGTCCAAATGAGCAGTTCTTC
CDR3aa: CASSRSGEGPNEQFF

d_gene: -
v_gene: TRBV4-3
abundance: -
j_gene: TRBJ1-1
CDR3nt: TGCGCCAGCAGCCAAGAGGGTTTGGACAGCGAAGCTTTCTTT
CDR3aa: CASSQEGLDSEAFF

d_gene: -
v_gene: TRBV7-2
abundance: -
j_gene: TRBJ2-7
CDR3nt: TGTGCCAGCAGCTTAGACGGGAGAGGCGACGAGCAGTACTTC
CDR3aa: CASSLDGRGDEQYF

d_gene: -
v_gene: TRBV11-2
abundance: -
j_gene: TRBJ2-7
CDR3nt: TGTGCCAGCAGCTTAGATCGTACAGATTACGAGCAGTACTTC
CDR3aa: CASSLDRTDYEQYF

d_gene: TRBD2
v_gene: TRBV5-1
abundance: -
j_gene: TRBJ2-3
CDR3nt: TGCGCCAGCAGCCTTCTCCGGGGACTAGCAGATACGCAGTATTTT
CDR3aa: CASSLLRGLADTQYF

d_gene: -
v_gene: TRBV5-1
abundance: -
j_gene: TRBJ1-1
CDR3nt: TGCGCCAGCAGCTTCGTTGCAGGGGAGTCCACTGAAGCTTTCTTT
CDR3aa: CASSFVAGESTEAFF

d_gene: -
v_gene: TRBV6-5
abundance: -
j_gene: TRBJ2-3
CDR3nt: TGTGCCAGCAGGGGACATGCAGATACGCAGTATTTT
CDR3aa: CASRGHADTQYF

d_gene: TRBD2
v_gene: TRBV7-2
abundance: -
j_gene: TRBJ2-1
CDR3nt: TGTGCCAGCAGCCCCCGGGGGGGCGGGGGGGCGTCCTACAATGAGCAGTTCTTC
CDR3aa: CASSPRGGGGASYNEQFF

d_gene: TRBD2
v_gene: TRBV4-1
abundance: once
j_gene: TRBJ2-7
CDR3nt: TGCGCCAGCAGCCACCAAGATTTGGGCGGGGGGGTTTACGAGCAGTACTTC
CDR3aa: CASSHQDLGGGVYEQYF

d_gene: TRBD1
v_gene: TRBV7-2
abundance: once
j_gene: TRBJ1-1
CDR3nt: TGTGCCAGCAGCATTTTGACAGGGGCAACTGAAGCTTTCTTT
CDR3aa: CASSILTGATEAFF

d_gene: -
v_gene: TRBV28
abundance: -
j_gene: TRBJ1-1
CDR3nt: TGTGCCAGCAGTGAGATAGGGGTTGAGAACACTGAAGCTTTCTTT
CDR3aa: CASSEIGVENTEAFF

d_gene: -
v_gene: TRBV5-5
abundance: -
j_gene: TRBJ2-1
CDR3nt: TGTGCCAGCAGCCTTTCTAGTACCTACAATGAGCAGTTCTTC
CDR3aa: CASSLSSTYNEQFF

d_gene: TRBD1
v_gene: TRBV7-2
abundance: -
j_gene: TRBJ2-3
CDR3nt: TGTGCCAGCAGCGTAGACAGGGTTGAGACAGATACGCAGTATTTT
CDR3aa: CASSVDRVETDTQYF

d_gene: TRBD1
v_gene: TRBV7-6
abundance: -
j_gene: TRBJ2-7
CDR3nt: TGTGCCAGCAGCTTAGCGCTGGGTACAGGGGATGACGAGCAGTACTTC
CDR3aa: CASSLALGTGDDEQYF

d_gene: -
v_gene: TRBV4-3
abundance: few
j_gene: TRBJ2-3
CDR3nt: TGCGCCAGCAGCCCAGCCAGGGTATCGGGAGATACGCAGTATTTT
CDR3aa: CASSPARVSGDTQYF

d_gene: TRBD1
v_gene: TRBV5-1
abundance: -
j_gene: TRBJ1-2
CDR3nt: TGCGCCAGCAGCTTAGCCCCGGGACAGGGGGACATCTATGGCTACACCTTC
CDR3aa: CASSLAPGQGDIYGYTF

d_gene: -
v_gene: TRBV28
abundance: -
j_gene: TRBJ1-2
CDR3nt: TGTGCCAGCAGTTTCTCCCAAGGGGGTTATGGCTACACCTTC
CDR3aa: CASSFSQGGYGYTF

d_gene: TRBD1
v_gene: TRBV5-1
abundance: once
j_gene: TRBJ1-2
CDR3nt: TGCGCCAGCAGCCTCACAGGGGAAGCAAGCTATGGCTACACCTTC
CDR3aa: CASSLTGEASYGYTF

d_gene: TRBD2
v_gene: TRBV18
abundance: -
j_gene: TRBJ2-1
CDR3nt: TGTGCCAGCTCACCATGGCGGGAGGGTAGCTCCTACAATGAGCAGTTCTTC
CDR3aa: CASSPWREGSSYNEQFF

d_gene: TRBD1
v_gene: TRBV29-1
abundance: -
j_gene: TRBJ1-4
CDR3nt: TGCAGCGCCTTCCCGGGACAGGGAAGGAAAAAACTGTTTTTT
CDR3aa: CSAFPGQGRKKLFF

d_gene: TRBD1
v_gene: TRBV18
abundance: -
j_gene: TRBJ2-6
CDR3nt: TGTGCCAGCTCACCAGTGGGGACAGGTGTCTCTGGGGCCAACGTCCTGACTTTC
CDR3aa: CASSPVGTGVSGANVLTF

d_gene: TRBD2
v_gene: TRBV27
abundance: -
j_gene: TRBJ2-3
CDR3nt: TGTGCCAGCAGTTTTGGTCTAGCGGGAGTATCAGATACGCAGTATTTT
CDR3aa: CASSFGLAGVSDTQYF

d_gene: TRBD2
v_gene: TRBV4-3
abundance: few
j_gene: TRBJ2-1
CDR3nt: TGCGCCAGCAGCATGGGACTAGCGCGGAATGAGCAGTTCTTC
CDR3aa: CASSMGLARNEQFF

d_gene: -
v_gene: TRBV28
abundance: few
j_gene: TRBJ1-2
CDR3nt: TGTGCCAGCAGTTTTGACAGCACCCCTAACTATGGCTACACCTTC
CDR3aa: CASSFDSTPNYGYTF

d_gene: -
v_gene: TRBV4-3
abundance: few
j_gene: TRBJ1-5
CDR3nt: TGCGCCAGCAGCCAAGAAGCGGGTCAGCCCCAGCATTTT
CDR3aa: CASSQEAGQPQHF

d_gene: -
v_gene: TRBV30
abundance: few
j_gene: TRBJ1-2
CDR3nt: TGTGCCTGGAAAGCGACAGGACCTCCCTATGGCTACACCTTC
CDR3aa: CAWKATGPPYGYTF

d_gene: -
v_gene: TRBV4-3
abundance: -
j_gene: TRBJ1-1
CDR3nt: TGCGCCAGCAGCCGCCAAGGGGGGAACACTGAAGCTTTCTTT
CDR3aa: CASSRQGGNTEAFF

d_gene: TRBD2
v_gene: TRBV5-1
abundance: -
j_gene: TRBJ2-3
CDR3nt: TGCGCCAGCAGCCCAGGACTAGCGGGCACAGATACGCAGTATTTT
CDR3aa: CASSPGLAGTDTQYF